A selection of T cell receptor beta chains follows, all from one sample in a study of shared clonotypes between healthy human individuals. Data came from immunoSEQ multiplex PCR; TCRdb stores just in-frame clones and leaves some out. This table has approximately 640,000 clones, 72% appearing once. The sample consisted of memory CD4+ T cells sorted from blood. These receptors came from a woman in her twenties or thirties in good health. The CDR3 runs from the conserved cysteine through the conserved F or W. The D gene is left open where the match is weak. Size values are once, few and many counts, or a class for expanded clones, and some rows have none.

TRBD1	18	once	TRBV9	TRBJ1-2	TGTGCCAGCAGCGTACAACAGACAGGGGGCGAAAGCGGCTATGGCTACACCTTC	CASSVQQTGGESGYGYTF
TRBD2	16	NA	TRBV25-1	TRBJ2-3	TGTGCCAGCAGTGAATCCGGGAGGACGACCACAGATACGCAGTATTTT	CASSESGRTTTDTQYF
NA	13	NA	TRBV29-1	TRBJ1-4	TGCAGCGTGGAACAGGGCGCCAATGAAAAACTGTTTTTT	CSVEQGANEKLFF
TRBD1	14	NA	TRBV19	TRBJ2-7	TGTGCCAGTAGTTCGGGACAGGGGATCTACGAGCAGTACTTC	CASSSGQGIYEQYF
NA	15	NA	TRBV19	TRBJ2-2	TGTGCCAGTAGTATTTTCCCAATTATTACGGGGGAGCTGTTTTTT	CASSIFPIITGELFF
TRBD1	11	NA	TRBV6-1	TRBJ2-7	TGTGCCAGCAGTAGGACAGGCGAGCAGTACTTC	CASSRTGEQYF
NA	11	few	TRBV2	TRBJ1-4	TGTGCCAGCAGTGAAGAGGGACACGTGTTTTTT	CASSEEGHVFF
NA	16	few	TRBV21-1	TRBJ2-2	TGTGCCAGCAGCAAAGTTCCCCCTGGGGGGCTGCGGGAGCTGTTTTTT	CASSKVPPGGLRELFF
NA	13	NA	TRBV25-1	TRBJ2-1	TGTGCCAGCAGCGGCAGCTTGAACAATGAGCAGTTCTTC	CASSGSLNNEQFF
TRBD2	19	NA	TRBV7-9	TRBJ2-1	TGTGCCAGCAGCTTAGCGATAAAAAGCGGGAGGGATCTGATCAATGAGCAGTTCTTC	CASSLAIKSGRDLINEQFF
NA	14	NA	TRBV28	TRBJ2-7	TGTGCCAGCGGTGGAGTGGGAAGATCCTACGAGCAGTACTTC	CASGGVGRSYEQYF
NA	14	NA	TRBV9	TRBJ1-3	TGTGCCAGCAGCGTAGACTACGCTGGAAACACCATATATTTT	CASSVDYAGNTIYF
NA	15	few	TRBV5-1	TRBJ2-2	TGCGCCAGCAGCTTGGGCACAGGGACCACCGGGGAGCTGTTTTTT	CASSLGTGTTGELFF
NA	14	medium-sized	TRBV19	TRBJ1-4	TGTGCCAGTAGTATAATCCAGCCTAATGAAAAACTGTTTTTT	CASSIIQPNEKLFF